Listed here are 13 T cell receptor beta chains from one sample, sequenced in a study of blood T cells in healthy people across ages. It was with a sample-barcoded 5' primer and a J-beta primer mix that a second PCR of roughly 7 to 11 cycles was run. MiXCR was run by TCRdb on the 5' RACE reads, yielding one entry per CDR3 protein. The sample carries around 620,000 distinct CDR3 sequences, approximately 27% recorded once. Sequencing was carried out using blood. These receptors came from a woman in her sixties or seventies in good health.

This clonotype was counted between two and nine times. This chain uses TRBV10-3 with TRBJ2-5; D is undetermined. V lost 7 bases to trimming and J lost 4 bases, with 10 bases between them. The CDR3 spans 12 residues. Germline V gene sequence: CDR1 ENHRY, CDR2 SYGVKD. CDR3 region: CAIMDPGETQYF. CDR3 nucleotides: TGTGCCATCATGGACCCGGGAGAGACCCAGTACTTC.

This clonotype appeared a few times. The chain couples TRBV7-2 to TRBJ2-5, with TRBD2 matching 8 bases. Gene TRBJ2-7 matches the end of the DNA better, so the J call may be wrong. The CDR3 is 15 residues long. The germline gives CDR1 SGHTA, CDR2 FQGNSA. The CDR3 sequence: CASSSSGGSSYEQYF. CDR3 DNA sequence: TGTGCCAGCAGCTCGAGCGGGGGAAGCTCCTACGAGCAGTACTTC.

V usage is TRBV7-8 and J usage is TRBJ2-5, with 8 positions matching TRBD1. This CDR3 contains 15 residues. Germline CDR1 and CDR2: SGHVS and FQNEAQ. V lost 4 bases to trimming and J lost 4 bases; unmatched junction nucleotides: 8. The CDR3: CASSSGQGLAETQYF. The CDR3 DNA is TGTGCCAGCAGCTCCGGACAGGGTCTTGCAGAGACCCAGTACTTC.

This clonotype was seen a handful of times. The chain joins TRBV11-2 to TRBJ2-6; D gene ambiguous. The ends were cut back, 2 bases at V and 3 bases at J, with 8 bases in the middle. The CDR3 spans 15 residues. Germline V gene sequence: CDR1 SGHAT, CDR2 FQNNGV. The CDR3 sequence is CASSLSFYGANVLTF. The CDR3 DNA reads TGTGCCAGCAGCTTATCCTTCTATGGGGCCAACGTCCTGACTTTC.

This chain uses TRBV7-9 with TRBJ2-1; TRBD2 aligns across 11 bases. J lost 0 bases, V lost 5 bases, and 6 bases had no gene match. This CDR3 has 17 residues. Germline CDR1 and CDR2: SEHNR and FQNEAQ (reference sequence). CDR3 region: CASSPPLAGVSYNEQFF. CDR3 in DNA: TGTGCCAGCAGCCCCCCACTAGCGGGGGTCTCCTACAATGAGCAGTTCTTC.

About this clonotype: The junction does not match germline at one end; this may be a read error. The chain employs TRBV9 and TRBJ2-4, with D perhaps TRBD1 (5 bases). Germline V CDR1 and CDR2: SGDLS, YYNGEE. The CDR3 totals 13 residues. CDR3 DNA sequence: TGTGCCAGCAGCGTCCAGGGCCAAAACATTCGGTACTTC. This sequence encodes CASSVQGQNIRYF.

This clonotype was picked up a small number of times. The J gene is TRBJ1-1, the V gene TRBV20-1; D might be TRBD1 (5 bases). This CDR3 spans 15 amino acids. Germline CDR1 DFQATT, CDR2 SNEGSKA (reference sequence). Trimming stripped 5 bases from V and 0 bases from J, with 16 bases between. The CDR3 spells CSAARQSLMNTEAFF. In nucleotides, the CDR3 is TGCAGTGCTGCTAGACAGTCACTCATGAACACTGAAGCTTTCTTT.

The chain recombines TRBV7-9 with TRBJ1-2, with D uncertain. Germline-derived CDR1 and CDR2 are SEHNR and FQNEAQ (reference sequence). V lost 3 bases to trimming and J lost 7 bases, with 9 bases between them. This CDR3 is built from 12 residues. CDR3 DNA sequence: TGTGCCAGCAGCTTCTCCGAAAGTGGCTACACCTTC. This sequence encodes CASSFSESGYTF.

Here the CDR3 reads CASTRQNLNEKLFF. For the CDR3, the DNA is TGTGCCAGCACTCGACAGAACCTTAATGAAAAACTGTTTTTT. The chain employs TRBV28 and TRBJ1-4, with D possibly TRBD1 on 5 matching bases. The germline V gene has CDR1 MDHEN and CDR2 SYDVKM. The length of the CDR3 is 14 residues. Trimming stripped 7 bases from V and 4 bases from J, with 13 bases between.

The V gene is TRBV4-3, the J gene TRBJ2-4; maybe TRBD1 (5 bases). This CDR3 has 19 amino acids. CDR1 is LGHNA, CDR2 YSLEER, per germline. Trimming stripped 1 base from V and 0 bases from J, with 19 bases between. CDR3 residues: CASSQGSGSQGLAKNIQYF. CDR3 in DNA: TGCGCCAGCAGCCAAGGGTCGGGCTCCCAGGGTCTAGCCAAAAACATTCAGTACTTC.

The CDR3 spells CASSSSRNTEAFF. The CDR3 region has the DNA TGTGCCAGTAGTTCCTCCCGGAACACTGAAGCTTTCTTT. The chain has TRBV19 and TRBJ1-1; no definite D call. This CDR3 has 13 amino acids. Trimming removed 5 bases from V and 1 base from J, with 8 bases in between. From germline, CDR1 is LNHDA and CDR2 SQIVND (reference sequence). The variable domain in full, completed from reference TRBV19 and TRBJ1-1, reads DGGITQSPKYLFRKEGQNVTLSCEQNLNHDAMYWYRQDPGQGLRLIYYSQIVNDFQKGDIAEGYSVSREKKESFPLTVTSAQKNPTAFYLCASSSSRNTEAFFGQGTRLTVV.

This sequence joins TRBV11-2 and TRBJ1-4; D is unresolved. The CDR3 loop spans 15 amino acids. V gave up 6 bases and J gave up 0 bases, with 11 bases separating them. Germline-derived CDR1 and CDR2 are SGHAT and FQNNGV. The CDR3 here is CASSITATTNEKLFF. The CDR3 DNA is TGTGCCAGCAGTATAACGGCGACAACTAATGAAAAACTGTTTTTT.

The genes are TRBV7-8 and TRBJ2-5, with no clear D. The J call may not be correct, given that the DNA end is closer to TRBJ2-1. The V gene's germline CDR1 is SGHVS and CDR2 FQNEAQ. The CDR3 runs 12 residues. CDR3 amino acids: CASSLEWWEQFF. The DNA for the CDR3 is TGTGCCAGCAGCTTAGAATGGTGGGAGCAGTTCTTC.